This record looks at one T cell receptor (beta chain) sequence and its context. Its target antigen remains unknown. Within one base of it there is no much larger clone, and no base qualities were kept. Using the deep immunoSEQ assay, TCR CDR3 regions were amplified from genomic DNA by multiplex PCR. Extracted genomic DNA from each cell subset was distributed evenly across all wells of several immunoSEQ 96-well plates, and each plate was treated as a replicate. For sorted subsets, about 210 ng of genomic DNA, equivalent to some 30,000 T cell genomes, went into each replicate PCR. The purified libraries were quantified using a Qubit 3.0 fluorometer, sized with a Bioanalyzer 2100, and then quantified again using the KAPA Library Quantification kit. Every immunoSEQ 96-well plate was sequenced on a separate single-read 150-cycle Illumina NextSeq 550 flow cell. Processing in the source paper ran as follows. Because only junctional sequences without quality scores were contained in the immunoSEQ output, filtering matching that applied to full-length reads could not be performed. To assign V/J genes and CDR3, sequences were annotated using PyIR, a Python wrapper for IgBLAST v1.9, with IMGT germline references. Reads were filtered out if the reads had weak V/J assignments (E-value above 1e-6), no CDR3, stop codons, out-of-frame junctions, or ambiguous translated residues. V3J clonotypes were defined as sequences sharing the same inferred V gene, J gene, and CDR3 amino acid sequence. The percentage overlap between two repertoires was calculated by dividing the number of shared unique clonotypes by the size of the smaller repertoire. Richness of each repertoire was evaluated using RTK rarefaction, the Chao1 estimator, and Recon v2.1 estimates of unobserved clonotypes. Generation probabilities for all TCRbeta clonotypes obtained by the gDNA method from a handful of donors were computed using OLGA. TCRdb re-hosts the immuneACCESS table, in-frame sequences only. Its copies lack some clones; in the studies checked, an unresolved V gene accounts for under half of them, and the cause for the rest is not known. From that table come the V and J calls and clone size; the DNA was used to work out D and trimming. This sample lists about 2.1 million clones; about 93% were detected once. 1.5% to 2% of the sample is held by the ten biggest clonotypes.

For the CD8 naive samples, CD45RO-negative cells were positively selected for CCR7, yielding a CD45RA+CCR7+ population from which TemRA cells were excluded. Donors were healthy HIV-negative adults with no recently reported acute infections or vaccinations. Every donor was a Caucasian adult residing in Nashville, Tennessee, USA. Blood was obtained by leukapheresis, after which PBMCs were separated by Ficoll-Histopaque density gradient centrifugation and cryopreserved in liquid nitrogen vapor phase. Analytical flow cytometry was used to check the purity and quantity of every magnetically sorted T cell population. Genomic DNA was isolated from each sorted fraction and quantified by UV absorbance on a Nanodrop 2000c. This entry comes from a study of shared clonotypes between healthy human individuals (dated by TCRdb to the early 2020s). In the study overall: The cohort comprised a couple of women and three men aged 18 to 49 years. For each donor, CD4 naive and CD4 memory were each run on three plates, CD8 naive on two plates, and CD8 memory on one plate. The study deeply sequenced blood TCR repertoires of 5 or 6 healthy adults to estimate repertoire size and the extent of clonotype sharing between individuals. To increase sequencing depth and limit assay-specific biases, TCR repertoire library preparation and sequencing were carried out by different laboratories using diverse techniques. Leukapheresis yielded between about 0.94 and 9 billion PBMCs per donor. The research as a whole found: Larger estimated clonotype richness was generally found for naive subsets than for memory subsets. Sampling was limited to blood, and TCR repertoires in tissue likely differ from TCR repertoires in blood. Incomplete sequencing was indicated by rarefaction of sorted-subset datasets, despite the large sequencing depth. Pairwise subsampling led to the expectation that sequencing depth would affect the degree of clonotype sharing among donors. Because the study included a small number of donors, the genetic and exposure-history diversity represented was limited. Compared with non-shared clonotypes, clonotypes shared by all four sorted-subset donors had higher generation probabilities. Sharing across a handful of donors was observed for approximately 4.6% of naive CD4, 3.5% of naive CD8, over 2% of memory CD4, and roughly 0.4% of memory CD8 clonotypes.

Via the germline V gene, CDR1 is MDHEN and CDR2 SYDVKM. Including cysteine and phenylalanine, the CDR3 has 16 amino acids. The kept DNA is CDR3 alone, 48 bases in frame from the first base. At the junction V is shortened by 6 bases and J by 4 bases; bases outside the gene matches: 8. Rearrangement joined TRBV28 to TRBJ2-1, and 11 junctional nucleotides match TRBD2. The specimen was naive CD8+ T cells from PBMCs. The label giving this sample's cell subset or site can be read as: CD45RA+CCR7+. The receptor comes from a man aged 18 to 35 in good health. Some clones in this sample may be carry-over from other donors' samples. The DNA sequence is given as TGTGCCAGCAGGAGTAGCGGGAGGGCGGGATACAATGAGCAGTTCTTC. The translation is CASRSSGRAGYNEQFF.